A selection of T cell receptor beta chains follows, all from one sample in a study of T cell responses to AZD1222 COVID-19 vaccine. Using immunoSEQ multiplex PCR, the repertoire was profiled, and TCRdb retains in-frame clones only, with some absent. The sample includes about 160,000 clones, about nine tenths of them seen just once. The sample in question was peripheral blood, obtained on day 0 of AZD1222 vaccination. These receptors all come from an adult in good health. Each CDR3 is given with its conserved first and last residue. Fields, in order: clone size, D gene, J gene, V gene, CDR3 protein, CDR3 DNA. D genes are given only for firm matches. Where a row states a size, it is once, few, many or the class of an expanded clone; other rows omit it.

size: -
D: -
J: TRBJ1-4
V: TRBV5-1
CDR3: CASSLGSEGVKLFF
DNA: TGCGCCAGCAGCTTGGGATCGGAGGGGGTAAAACTGTTTTTT

size: -
D: -
J: TRBJ2-5
V: TRBV28
CDR3: CASSLPGTETQYF
DNA: TGTGCCAGCAGTTTGCCGGGGACGGAGACCCAGTACTTC

size: few
D: -
J: TRBJ2-5
V: TRBV29-1
CDR3: CSVEVSRETQYF
DNA: TGCAGCGTTGAGGTCTCCAGGGAGACCCAGTACTTC

size: -
D: -
J: TRBJ1-2
V: TRBV7-2
CDR3: CASSRDITNYGYTF
DNA: TGTGCCAGCAGTCGGGACATCACGAACTATGGCTACACCTTC

size: -
D: TRBD2
J: TRBJ2-3
V: TRBV29-1
CDR3: CSVPTGGWSDTQYF
DNA: TGCAGCGTCCCAACGGGGGGTTGGTCAGATACGCAGTATTTT

size: once
D: TRBD2
J: TRBJ2-5
V: TRBV3-1/TRBV3-2
CDR3: CASTSLAGGETQYF
DNA: TGTGCCAGCACATCGCTAGCGGGTGGAGAGACCCAGTACTTC

size: -
D: TRBD1
J: TRBJ1-6
V: TRBV4-1
CDR3: CASSQARHRGNYNSPLHF
DNA: TGCGCCAGCAGCCAAGCTCGTCACAGGGGGAACTATAATTCACCCCTCCACTTT

size: -
D: -
J: TRBJ2-7
V: TRBV12-3/TRBV12-4
CDR3: CASSLYRAEQYF
DNA: TGTGCCAGCAGTTTATACAGGGCCGAGCAGTACTTC

size: -
D: TRBD2
J: TRBJ2-5
V: TRBV24-1
CDR3: CATQGLADQETQYF
DNA: TGTGCCACCCAGGGACTAGCGGACCAAGAGACCCAGTACTTC

size: -
D: -
J: TRBJ1-1
V: TRBV28
CDR3: CASSGADLGGTEAFF
DNA: TGTGCCAGCAGTGGGGCGGACCTAGGGGGCACTGAAGCTTTCTTT

size: -
D: TRBD2
J: TRBJ2-2
V: TRBV28
CDR3: CASSTSGRVANTGELFF
DNA: TGTGCCAGCAGTACTAGCGGGAGAGTCGCGAACACCGGGGAGCTGTTTTTT

size: -
D: TRBD1
J: TRBJ1-4
V: TRBV15
CDR3: CATSRDRTRQGISEKLFF
DNA: TGTGCCACCAGCAGAGATAGAACCAGACAGGGTATCAGCGAAAAACTGTTTTTT

size: -
D: -
J: TRBJ2-7
V: TRBV14
CDR3: CASSQELGNHEQYF
DNA: TGTGCCAGCAGCCAAGAGTTAGGGAACCACGAGCAGTACTTC

size: -
D: -
J: TRBJ1-1
V: TRBV6-2/TRBV6-3
CDR3: CASSSYTEAFF
DNA: TGTGCCAGCAGTTCTTACACTGAAGCTTTCTTT

size: -
D: -
J: TRBJ1-2
V: TRBV6-2/TRBV6-3
CDR3: CASSYGRYQYGYTF
DNA: TGTGCCAGCAGTTACGGCAGGTACCAGTATGGCTACACCTTC

size: -
D: -
J: TRBJ2-5
V: TRBV10-3
CDR3: CAISERKETQYF
DNA: TGTGCCATCAGTGAGAGGAAAGAGACCCAGTACTTC

size: -
D: TRBD1
J: TRBJ1-5
V: TRBV5-8
CDR3: CASSLGQGGNQPQHF
DNA: TGTGCCAGCAGCTTGGGACAGGGGGGCAATCAGCCCCAGCATTTT

size: -
D: TRBD1
J: TRBJ1-2
V: TRBV5-4
CDR3: CASSPGTGNNYGYTF
DNA: TGTGCCAGCAGCCCCGGGACAGGGAATAACTATGGCTACACCTTC